The sequence of this TCR beta chain was determined in a study of blood T cell repertoires in COVID-19 (dated by TCRdb to the early 2020s). Context from the whole study: Collaborator samples came from the United States, Italy and Spain and covered acute and convalescent phases of COVID-19. The material from the prospective study consisted of cDNA or gDNA derived from T cells, B-cell-depleted T cells, or PBMCs. Deeply sampled blood TCRbeta repertoires from subjects exposed to, actively infected with, or recovered from COVID-19 were included in the dataset. The repertoires were released in a freely available public database intended as a resource for research on the immune response to SARS-CoV-2. The samples were drawn from two sources: the first 160 participants of the ongoing ImmuneRACE study, and 950 to 1,500 subjects contributed by 6 global collaborators. Nearly every sample came with metadata listing a de-identified subject ID, COVID-19 status, age in years and sex. Where available, HLA class I and class II types were obtained from metadata supplied by the sample provider rather than from assay-based typing. The investigation overall reported the following: Clinical and demographic metadata were provided uncurated, with the amount varying by source and participant.

Each collaborating institution followed its own protocols to collect whole blood in K2EDTA tubes. For TCRbeta analysis, collaborators shipped samples as frozen whole blood, isolated PBMCs, or DNA extracted from either of those sample types. TCRbeta CDR3 regions were amplified from genomic DNA by means of the immunoSEQ Assay, a bias-controlled multiplex PCR. Under the source paper's analysis protocol: The number of nucleated cells in each sample was estimated by amplification of reference gene primers within the assay. To quantify the absolute abundance of each unique TCRbeta CDR3 rearrangement, sequence reads were collapsed and filtered. For each sample, productive Simpson clonality was calculated as the square root of Simpson's diversity index across productive rearrangements. The table was pulled from immuneACCESS by TCRdb, which kept in-frame rearrangements only. Such tables lose some clones; where checked, under half of the loss comes from unresolved V genes, and the rest has no known cause. V and J calls and clone size are as listed in that table; D and trimming were resolved from the DNA. Within this sample are 200,000 or so clones, with around 84% of them counted one time only. The biggest ten clones account for about an eighth of the sample.

The CDR3 runs 16 residues from the cysteine to the phenylalanine. Only the CDR3 DNA stays, 48 bases, in frame from base 1. The germline V gene (reference sequence) specifies LNHNV as CDR1 and YYDKDF as CDR2. V sheds 5 bases and J sheds 6 bases, leaving 20 bases between their ends. Of note for this clone: Its recognized antigen is unknown. Per-base quality was not reported, and no clone a single base away is much larger than it.

The specimen was peripheral blood. The chain was built from TRBV15 and TRBJ1-5; the best D guess is TRBD1, with 5 bases matching. This TCR was sampled from a man aged 25 to 40 with active or convalescent COVID-19. The CDR3 is CATSLAAGGKRQPQHF. The nucleotide sequence is given as TGTGCCACCAGCCTCGCTGCGGGGGGGAAACGTCAGCCCCAGCATTTT.